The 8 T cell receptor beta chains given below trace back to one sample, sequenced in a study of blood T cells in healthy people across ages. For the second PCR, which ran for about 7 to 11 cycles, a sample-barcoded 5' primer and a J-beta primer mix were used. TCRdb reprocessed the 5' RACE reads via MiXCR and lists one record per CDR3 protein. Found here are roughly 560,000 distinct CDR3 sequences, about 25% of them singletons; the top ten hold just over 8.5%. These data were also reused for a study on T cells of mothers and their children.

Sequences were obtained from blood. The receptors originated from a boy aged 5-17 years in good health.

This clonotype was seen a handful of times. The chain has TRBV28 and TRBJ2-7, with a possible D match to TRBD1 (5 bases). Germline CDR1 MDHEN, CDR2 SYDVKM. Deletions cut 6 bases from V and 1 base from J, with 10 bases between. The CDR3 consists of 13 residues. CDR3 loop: CASRLGVSYEQYF. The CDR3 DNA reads TGTGCCAGCAGGCTAGGGGTGTCCTACGAGCAGTACTTC.

As DNA, the CDR3 is TGTGCCAGCAGCCGCGGGACGGCCTCTGGAAACACCATATATTTT. It yields the protein CASSRGTASGNTIYF. This rearrangement joins TRBV6-5 to TRBJ1-3, with D possibly being TRBD1 (5 bases). Germline V gives CDR1 MNHEY, CDR2 SVGAGI. Trimming shortened V by 6 bases and J by 0 bases, and 12 bases separated the two germline ends. The CDR3 spans 15 residues.

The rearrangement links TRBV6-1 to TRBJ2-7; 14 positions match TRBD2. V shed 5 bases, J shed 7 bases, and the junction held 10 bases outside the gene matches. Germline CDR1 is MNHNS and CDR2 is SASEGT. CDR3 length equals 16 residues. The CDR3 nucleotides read TGTGCCAGCAGTCAAGAGGGACTAGCGGGAGCTTGGGAGCAGTACTTC. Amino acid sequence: CASSQEGLAGAWEQYF.

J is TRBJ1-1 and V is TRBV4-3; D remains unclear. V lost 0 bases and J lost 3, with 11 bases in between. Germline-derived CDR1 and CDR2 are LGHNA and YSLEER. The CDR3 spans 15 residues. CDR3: CASSQDRSPYTEAFF. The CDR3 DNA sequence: TGCGCCAGCAGCCAAGATCGGAGCCCTTACACTGAAGCTTTCTTT.

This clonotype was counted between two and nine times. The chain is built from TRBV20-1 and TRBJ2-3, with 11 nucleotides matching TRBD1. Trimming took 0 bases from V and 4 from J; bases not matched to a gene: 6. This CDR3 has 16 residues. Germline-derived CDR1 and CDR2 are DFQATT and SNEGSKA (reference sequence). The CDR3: CSARDNPGQGADTQYF. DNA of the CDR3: TGCAGTGCTAGAGATAATCCGGGACAGGGGGCAGATACGCAGTATTTT.

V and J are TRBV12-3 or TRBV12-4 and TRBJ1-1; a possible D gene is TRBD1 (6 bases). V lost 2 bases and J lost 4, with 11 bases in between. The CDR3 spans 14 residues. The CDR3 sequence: CASSLNSRGTEAFF. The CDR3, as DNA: TGTGCCAGCAGTTTAAATAGCAGGGGCACTGAAGCTTTCTTT.

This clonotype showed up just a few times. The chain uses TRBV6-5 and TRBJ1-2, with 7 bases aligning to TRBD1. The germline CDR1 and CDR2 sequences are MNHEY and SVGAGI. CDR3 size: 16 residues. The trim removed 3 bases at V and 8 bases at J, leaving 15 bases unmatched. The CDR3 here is CASSYWSGRGVGGYTF. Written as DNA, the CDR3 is TGTGCCAGCAGTTATTGGTCCGGCAGGGGGGTTGGAGGCTACACCTTC.

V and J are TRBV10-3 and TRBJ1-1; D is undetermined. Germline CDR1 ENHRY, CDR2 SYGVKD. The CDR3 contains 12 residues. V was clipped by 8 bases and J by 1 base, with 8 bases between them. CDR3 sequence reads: CAIGLTNTEAFF. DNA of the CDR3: TGTGCCATCGGGCTGACGAACACTGAAGCTTTCTTT.